The 10 T cell receptor beta chains presented below share a single source sample, sequenced in a study of T cell repertoires in cytomegalovirus infection. TCRdb reprocessed the reads via MiXCR and lists one record per CDR3 protein. The repertoire has about 830,000 distinct CDR3 sequences, less than 35% of them found once; the top ten carry approximately 13%. The antigens for these receptors are not known. Material: cultured CD8+ T cells from PBMCs, obtained from culture after CMV antigen stimulation. The origin of the receptors is a human donor in good health (CMV status not recorded). Some clones in this sample may be carry-over from other donors' samples.

In its sample, this clonotype was seen a few times. This chain links TRBV6-2 or TRBV6-3 with TRBJ1-1, with D uncertain. Per the germline V gene, CDR1 is MNHEY and CDR2 is SVGEGT. The CDR3 extends over 15 amino acids. Trimming removed 5 bases from V and 4 bases from J, with 17 bases in between. CDR3 region: CASSDPTYGVTEAFF. The CDR3, as DNA: TGTGCCAGCAGTGACCCAACCTATGGGGTCACTGAAGCTTTCTTT.

This clonotype was seen more than once but under ten times. The rearrangement uses TRBV7-9 and TRBJ2-3; D might be TRBD2 (7 bases). The V end lost 5 bases, the J end lost 0 bases, and 12 bases lay between the germline ends. Germline CDR1 is SEHNR and CDR2 is FQNEAQ (reference sequence). The CDR3 has 15 residues. The CDR3 DNA is TGTGCCAGCAGCAGGGGGGGGGCGAGCACAGATACGCAGTATTTT. Translating it yields CASSRGGASTDTQYF. The full variable domain, its missing parts supplied by reference TRBV7-9 and TRBJ2-3, is DTGVSQNPRHKITKRGQNVTFRCDPISEHNRLYWYRQTLGQGPEFLTYFQNEAQLEKSRLLSDRFSAERPKGSFSTLEIQRTEQGDSAMYLCASSRGGASTDTQYFGPGTRLTVL.

This clonotype occurred many times. V gene TRBV7-2 combines with J gene TRBJ2-2; 7 bases line up with TRBD2. CDR1 is SGHTA and CDR2 is FQGNSA in the germline V gene. This CDR3 comprises 17 residues. The V gene end was trimmed by 5 bases and the J gene end by 0 bases; junction bases not matched to a gene: 9. CDR3 nucleotide sequence: TGTGCCAGCAGCCTCCGTGGGAGGGCTACGAACACCGGGGAGCTGTTTTTT. Translation gives CASSLRGRATNTGELFF.

V gene TRBV7-9 combines with J gene TRBJ2-5; D gene ambiguous. Germline V CDR1 and CDR2: SEHNR, FQNEAQ (reference sequence). CDR3 size: 12 residues. Trimming took 10 bases from V and 7 from J, leaving 16 bases between them. The CDR3 nucleotides are TGTGCCATTTCAGCCGGATCATCGACCCAGTACTTC. It specifies CAISAGSSTQYF.

This chain links TRBV7-9 with TRBJ2-1; unclear D gene. The CDR3 loop spans 13 amino acids. CDR1 and CDR2 (germline): SEHNR, FQNEAQ (reference sequence). Trimming cost V 6 bases and J 7 bases, with 13 bases left between them. For the CDR3, the DNA is TGTGCCAGCAGGTATGGTTCCGAGAATGAGCAGTTCTTC. It yields the protein CASRYGSENEQFF. The full variable domain, completed using reference TRBV7-9 and TRBJ2-1, is DTGVSQNPRHKITKRGQNVTFRCDPISEHNRLYWYRQTLGQGPEFLTYFQNEAQLEKSRLLSDRFSAERPKGSFSTLEIQRTEQGDSAMYLCASRYGSENEQFFGPGTRLTVL.

The sample holds one count of this clonotype. The V call is TRBV14, the J call TRBJ1-2; a possible D gene is TRBD1 (6 bases). Trimming cost V 0 bases and J 7 bases, with 12 bases left between them. CDR3 length equals 14 residues. Germline CDR1 is SGHDN and CDR2 is FVKESK. In DNA form, the CDR3 reads TGTGCCAGCAGCCAAGAGGTCGGGACAATTGGCTACACCTTC. It encodes CASSQEVGTIGYTF.

Comments on this clonotype: This may be a read error: a much more frequent sequence differs by one nucleotide. The DNA is left out, because the CDR3 cannot be placed on it with certainty; the CDR3 is given as TCRdb lists it. This sequence joins TRBV7-9 and TRBJ1-2; whether TRBD1, the table's D call, matches the DNA was not checked. Germline V gene data show CDR1 as SEHNR and CDR2 as FQNEAQ (reference sequence). The CDR3 is 16 residues long, counting both termini. The CDR3 protein is CASSPPVGQGIYGCTF.

The rearrangement uses TRBV4-1 and TRBJ2-3; the match to TRBD2 covers 8 bases. From germline, CDR1 is MGHRA and CDR2 YSYEKL. The CDR3 has 16 residues. After removal of 0 bases from V and 11 bases from J, the junction contained 13 bases not matched to a gene. CDR3 nucleotide sequence: TGCGCCAGCAGCCAAGATTTAGCGGGGAGGCTTGGGATGCAGTATTTT. Residues: CASSQDLAGRLGMQYF.

J is TRBJ2-3 and V is TRBV6-5; the D gene is possibly TRBD1 (6 bases). Germline-derived CDR1 and CDR2 are MNHEY and SVGAGI. The CDR3 sequence is 14 residues long. Trimming pared 7 bases from V and 3 bases from J, leaving 14 bases between. Here the CDR3 DNA reads TGTGCCAGCAACAGGGCCCTGGCGACAGATACGCAGTATTTT. Protein product: CASNRALATDTQYF.

This clonotype was picked up many times. J is TRBJ2-1 and V is TRBV7-2, with 9 bases that match TRBD1. The CDR3 has 15 residues. Germline CDR1 and CDR2: SGHTA and FQGNSA. The ends lost 3 bases at V and 3 bases at J; junction bases unmatched: 3. The chain's CDR3 is CASSLGTGYYNEQFF. The DNA for the CDR3 is TGTGCCAGCAGCTTGGGGACAGGGTACTACAATGAGCAGTTCTTC.